The text below deals with one TCR beta chain. Germline CDR1 and CDR2: SGHAT and FQNNGV. Trimming stripped 5 bases from V and 4 bases from J, with 21 bases between. This CDR3 spans 17 amino acids. These data originate in a study of blood T cell repertoires in COVID-19. On the study more broadly: Whether acute or convalescent, the COVID-19 samples came from the United States, Italy and Spain.

TCRdb's table, derived via immunoSEQ multiplex PCR, lists solely in-frame clones and lacks some. Of 400,000 to 450,000 clones in the sample, 80% to 90% were seen once. The sequencing sample was made of PBMCs or T cells enriched from blood (not recorded which). V is TRBV11-2 and J is TRBJ2-1; D may be TRBD2 (7 bases). The sequence was collected from a man between 25 and 39 years old who had recovered from COVID-19. Here the CDR3 reads CASSLAFGGGFYNEQFF. For the CDR3, the DNA is TGTGCCAGCAGCCTCGCGTTCGGCGGGGGCTTTTACAATGAGCAGTTCTTC.